The rows below give T cell receptor beta chains drawn from one sample of a study of regulatory T cells in long-lasting Graves disease. MiXCR, run by TCRdb on the multiplex PCR reads, gives a single entry per CDR3 protein. The sample includes some 500,000 distinct CDR3 sequences, roughly 14% of them seen just once. This same sample was also taken into another study, of T cells in Graves' hyperthyroidism and ophthalmopathy.

The sample was peripheral blood mononuclear cells (PBMCs), taken at new diagnosis, from a patient treated with antithyroid drugs. The receptor set was obtained from a man younger than 40 with Graves disease. Both conserved end residues are part of each CDR3. The D gene is left open where the match is weak. Some rows mark clone size as missing; the rest say once, few, many or name a class of expanded clone.

few | TRBJ1-5 | . | TRBV18 | TGTGCCAGCTCACCTTCTTGGGGAAGTCAGCCCCAGCATTTT | CASSPSWGSQPQHF
. | TRBJ1-1 | . | TRBV5-1 | TGCGCCAGCAGCTCCCTCGAGACAGGCCTGTCGGAGGGTTTCTTT | CASSSLETGLSEGFF
. | TRBJ2-5 | . | TRBV7-2 | TGTGCCAGCAGCGCGACAGCAAAGTACGAAATAGAGACCCAGTACTTC | CASSATAKYEIETQYF
many | TRBJ2-3 | TRBD1 | TRBV2 | TGTGCCAGCAGACCCGGACAGGGGAGGTTTGATACGCAGTATTTT | CASRPGQGRFDTQYF
many | TRBJ2-1 | TRBD2 | TRBV20-1 | TGCAGTGCTAGACGGGGGGGCAGGGGCAATGAGCAGTTCTTC | CSARRGGRGNEQFF
. | TRBJ2-2 | . | TRBV30 | TGTGCCTGGGGGATTACCGGGGAGCTGTTTTTT | CAWGITGELFF
many | TRBJ2-3 | . | TRBV6-2/TRBV6-3 | TGTGCCAGCAGTTTTTCGGTAAAGATCACAGATACGCAGTATTTT | CASSFSVKITDTQYF
many | TRBJ2-7 | . | TRBV10-3 | TGTGCCATCAGTGACAGGGTTGACGGGATAGTCTACGAGCAGTACTTC | CAISDRVDGIVYEQYF
. | TRBJ2-7 | . | TRBV18 | TGTGCCAGCTCACCAACAGGGCGGTACGAGCAGTACTTC | CASSPTGRYEQYF
few | TRBJ2-1 | . | TRBV20-1 | TGCAGTGCTAGAGATCGGGCCCAGGGGCCGAAGGTTGAGCAGTTCTTC | CSARDRAQGPKVEQFF
many | TRBJ2-1 | . | TRBV6-1 | TGTGCCAGCAGCCCCGGCCCGGGGCAGGATGAGCAGTTCTTC | CASSPGPGQDEQFF
many | TRBJ2-7 | . | TRBV10-3 | TGTGCCATCAGTGAGTCCCGGACTTCTCCTCAGTACTTC | CAISESRTSPQYF
many | TRBJ2-6 | . | TRBV6-2/TRBV6-3 | TGTGCCAGCAGTTCCTACATAGCTGGGGCCAACGTCCTGACTTTC | CASSSYIAGANVLTF
many | TRBJ1-1 | . | TRBV9 | TGTGCCAGCAGCGTAACGGGGGTAAGCACTGAAGCTTTCTTT | CASSVTGVSTEAFF
many | TRBJ1-2 | . | TRBV18 | TGTGCCAGCTCCAGCAGGCGGGGAGCGGACTATGGCTACACCTTC | CASSSRRGADYGYTF
many | TRBJ2-7 | TRBD1 | TRBV7-2 | TGTGCCAGCAGCCTCCTTTACAGGGGACGGAGCGAGCAGTACTTC | CASSLLYRGRSEQYF
many | TRBJ2-5 | . | TRBV14 | TGTGCCAGCAGCCACAACCCCTTCCAAGAGACCCAGTACTTC | CASSHNPFQETQYF